The TCR beta chain described here comes from a study of beta chain features in type 1 diabetes. Study outcomes and limitations: Individuals with type 1 diabetes displayed fewer insertions and more deletions at VDJ junctions. Type 1 diabetes patients had moderately but significantly shorter TCRB CDR3s in all four CD4+ subsets. PCR might favor shorter templates, but any such skew would affect patients and controls equally.

All of the isolated RNA was reverse transcribed, so expressed TCRB transcripts were sequenced. Measured with immunoSEQ multiplex PCR; TCRdb has only the in-frame clones, and not every one. The data contain about 22,000 clones, about three fifths of them singletons. Germline V gives CDR1 SGHDN, CDR2 FVKESK. The CDR3 has 12 residues. Between the trimmed V and J ends, which lost 5 bases and 5 bases, there was a span of 9 bases. Sorted populations all exceeded 95% purity. Comments on this clone: As yet, its antigen is unknown.

This chain joins TRBV14 and TRBJ2-5; a possible D gene is TRBD1 (5 bases). The clonotype was recovered from a man aged 18 to 29 with type 1 diabetes. The sample consisted of stem cell memory CD4+ T cells from blood. The CDR3 loop is CASSSGWETQYF. For the CDR3, the DNA is TGTGCCAGCAGCTCAGGGTGGGAGACCCAGTACTTC.